Following are 22 T cell receptor beta chains from one sample sequenced in a study of T cell responses to AZD1222 COVID-19 vaccine. This table comes from immunoSEQ multiplex PCR, and its TCRdb copy is limited to in-frame clones, with some not included. The sample lists over 95,000 clones, roughly 89% occurring once. The sequencing here drew on peripheral blood, taken on day 0 of AZD1222 vaccination. These receptors originate from an adult in good health.

V usage is TRBV19 and J usage is TRBJ1-5; D perhaps matches TRBD1 (6 bases). The ends were cut back, 2 bases at V and 7 bases at J, with 12 bases in the middle. Germline V lookup: CDR1 LNHDA, CDR2 SQIVND (reference sequence). CDR3 length equals 14 residues. CDR3 DNA sequence: TGTGCCAGTAGTATAATAAGGGGGGAGCAGCCCCAGCATTTT. Its protein product is CASSIIRGEQPQHF.

This clone was seen just once. The rearrangement joins TRBV3-1 (or the pseudogene TRBV3-2) to TRBJ1-1; D remains ambiguous. Trimming shortened V by 0 bases and J by 0 bases, and 5 bases separated the two germline ends. This CDR3 is 14 amino acids long. The V gene's germline CDR1 is LGHDT and CDR2 YNNKEL (reference sequence). The CDR3, as DNA: TGTGCCAGCAGCCAAGATGGGATGAACACTGAAGCTTTCTTT. Residues: CASSQDGMNTEAFF.

This chain connects TRBV7-8 to TRBJ1-2; 7 nucleotides line up with TRBD1. Germline values: CDR1 SGHVS, CDR2 FQNEAQ. Trimming removed 0 bases from V and 5 bases from J; junction bases left unmatched: 3. The CDR3 extends over 14 amino acids. The CDR3 nucleotides read TGTGCCAGCAGCTTAGCGACAGGGAGATATGGCTACACCTTC. Its translation is CASSLATGRYGYTF. Drawing the rest from reference TRBV7-8 and TRBJ1-2, the complete variable domain is GAGVSQSPRYKVAKRGQDVALRCDPISGHVSLFWYQQALGQGPEFLTYFQNEAQLDKSGLPSDRFFAERPEGSVSTLKIQRTQQEDSAVYLCASSLATGRYGYTFGSGTRLTVV.

The chain carries TRBV7-2 and TRBJ2-2; weak D call: TRBD1 (6 bases). Germline-derived CDR1 and CDR2 are SGHTA and FQGNSA. V lost 4 bases, J lost 1 base, and 10 bases lay in between. The CDR3 contains 15 residues. The CDR3 protein is CASSSRTVNTGELFF. The CDR3 nucleotides read TGTGCCAGCAGCTCCCGGACAGTGAACACCGGGGAGCTGTTTTTT.

The gene calls are TRBV5-5 and TRBJ1-2, with D possibly being TRBD1 (5 bases). With 2 bases removed from V and 7 bases from J, the gap between germline ends came to 18 bases. The germline V gene has CDR1 SGHKS and CDR2 YYEKEE (reference sequence). The CDR3 sequence is 15 residues long. Here the CDR3 reads CASSLVRGWDSGYTF. The CDR3 bases are TGTGCCAGCAGCTTAGTACGGGGTTGGGACTCTGGCTACACCTTC.

This clone was observed a single time. Written as DNA, the CDR3 is TGTGCCTGGACGGTCGACAGCCACACCATATATTTT. This translates into CAWTVDSHTIYF. The rearrangement joins TRBV30 to TRBJ1-3, with D perhaps TRBD1 (5 bases). The V end lost 4 bases, the J end lost 8 bases, and 12 bases lay between the germline ends. Looked up from germline, CDR1 is GTSNPN and CDR2 is SVGIG (reference sequence). CDR3 length equals 12 residues.

The rearrangement uses TRBV7-2 and TRBJ1-1; no clear D. The CDR3 is made up of 15 amino acids. Germline V gene data show CDR1 as SGHTA and CDR2 as FQGNSA. V lost 5 bases and J lost 4, with 17 bases in between. The CDR3 spells CASSPYGGLSTEAFF. CDR3 coding DNA: TGTGCCAGCAGCCCTTATGGAGGACTGAGCACTGAAGCTTTCTTT.

The J gene is TRBJ2-3, the V gene TRBV5-8; a weak D match, TRBD2 (6 bases). Germline CDR1 is SGHTS and CDR2 is YDEGEE. This CDR3 region has 12 residues. V dropped 7 bases and J dropped 4 bases, with 10 bases sitting between them. CDR3 sequence (DNA): TGTGCCAGCCAGCGGGTAGCAGATACGCAGTATTTT. Encoded protein: CASQRVADTQYF.

The CDR3 nucleotides read TGTGCCAGCAGCCCTTCAGGGGATAGGGCCTATGGCTACACCTTC. Its translation is CASSPSGDRAYGYTF. This chain connects TRBV6-2 or TRBV6-3 to TRBJ1-2; possibly TRBD1 for D (6 bases). V lost 6 bases, J lost 4 bases, and 18 bases lay in between. CDR3 length equals 15 residues. Germline V CDR1 and CDR2: MNHEY, SVGEGT.

The chain combines TRBV3-1 (or the pseudogene TRBV3-2) with TRBJ2-7; no firm D call. V lost 1 base and J lost 5, with 9 bases in between. Germline-derived CDR1 and CDR2 are LGHDT and YNNKEL (reference sequence). The length of the CDR3 is 13 residues. The CDR3, as DNA: TGTGCCAGCAGCCAAGGGGTAATCCACGAGCAGTACTTC. As protein: CASSQGVIHEQYF.

This chain uses TRBV7-2 with TRBJ1-2; perhaps TRBD1 as D (6 bases). Trimming left V 0 bases short and J 4 bases short, with 12 bases between. In germline, CDR1 is SGHTA, CDR2 FQGNSA. This CDR3 is built from 15 residues. This CDR3 reads CASSLAQGESYGYTF. The DNA for the CDR3 is TGTGCCAGCAGCTTAGCACAGGGAGAGAGCTATGGCTACACCTTC.

The V call is TRBV7-9, the J call TRBJ2-7, with TRBD1 identical over 12 bases. This CDR3 has 17 residues. V lost 4 bases to trimming and J lost 2 bases; unmatched junction nucleotides: 9. Germline V CDR1 and CDR2: SEHNR, FQNEAQ (reference sequence). The CDR3 coding sequence is TGTGCCAGCAGCTCGGGACAGGGGGCGGTGGATGCCTACGAGCAGTACTTC. It yields the protein CASSSGQGAVDAYEQYF.

V usage is TRBV30 and J usage is TRBJ1-1, with 7 bases lining up with TRBD1. The CDR3 totals 14 residues. The junction had 1 base not matched to a gene; V was cut back by 0 bases and J by 0 bases. The germline CDR1 and CDR2 sequences are GTSNPN and SVGIG (reference sequence). CDR3 sequence reads: CAWSVGQLNTEAFF. CDR3 coding DNA: TGTGCCTGGAGTGTGGGACAGCTGAACACTGAAGCTTTCTTT.

The CDR3 bases are TGTGCCAGCAGCCTAGGCGGTGGTGGTGGAAACACCATATATTTT. It translates to CASSLGGGGGNTIYF. The J gene is TRBJ1-3, the V gene TRBV5-5, with D uncertain. CDR3 length equals 15 residues. Germline loops: CDR1 SGHKS, CDR2 YYEKEE (reference sequence). Between the trimmed V and J ends, which lost 4 bases and 3 bases, there was a span of 14 bases.

This clone occurred once. This chain's CDR3 is CATSRETSGSSEQYF. The CDR3 region has the DNA TGTGCCACCAGCAGAGAGACTAGCGGGAGTAGCGAGCAGTACTTC. J is TRBJ2-7 and V is TRBV15; 12 nucleotides match TRBD2. The CDR3 consists of 15 residues. The germline gives CDR1 LNHNV, CDR2 YYDKDF (reference sequence). V shed 0 bases, J shed 6 bases, and the junction held 3 bases outside the gene matches.

This chain uses TRBV7-2 with TRBJ1-1, with D tentatively TRBD1 (6 bases). The CDR3 length is 16 residues. Trimming stripped 5 bases from V and 0 bases from J, with 16 bases between. CDR1 SGHTA and CDR2 FQGNSA come from the germline V gene. The CDR3 sequence: CASSRGALSLNTEAFF. CDR3 DNA sequence: TGTGCCAGCAGCCGGGGGGCCCTCAGTTTGAACACTGAAGCTTTCTTT.

V usage is TRBV6-5 and J usage is TRBJ1-2; D may be TRBD1 (6 bases). V lost 7 bases to trimming and J lost 1 base, with 13 bases between them. This CDR3 comprises 14 residues. Germline V gene lookup returns CDR1 MNHEY and CDR2 SVGAGI. The CDR3: CASTGAAFNYGYTF. The DNA of the CDR3 is TGTGCCAGCACGGGGGCAGCCTTTAACTATGGCTACACCTTC.

This chain links TRBV5-1 with TRBJ2-2; 8 bases agree with TRBD2. CDR1 and CDR2 from the germline V gene are SGHRS and YFSETQ. This CDR3 has 15 amino acids. V lost 4 bases and J lost 2; bases outside the gene matches: 4. DNA of the CDR3: TGCGCCAGCAGCCTCGGGGGGGCCAACACCGGGGAGCTGTTTTTT. This encodes CASSLGGANTGELFF.

The chain uses TRBV2 and TRBJ2-2, with D possibly called TRBD1 or TRBD2 (5 bases each). Germline V gene sequence: CDR1 SNHLY, CDR2 FYNNEI. V dropped 4 bases and J dropped 1 base, with 19 bases sitting between them. There are 18 residues in the CDR3. CDR3 nucleotide sequence: TGTGCCAGCAGTGCCCCCAGAGGAGGACACAAGAACACCGGGGAGCTGTTTTTT. It codes for CASSAPRGGHKNTGELFF.

The chain uses TRBV4-1 and TRBJ1-2; a weak D match, TRBD1 (6 bases). The CDR3 consists of 16 residues. V was trimmed by 0 bases and J by 13 bases, leaving 24 bases between them. From germline, CDR1 is MGHRA and CDR2 YSYEKL. The CDR3 loop is CASSQEESGAVLRSTF. The CDR3 nucleotides are TGCGCCAGCAGCCAAGAGGAGTCGGGGGCTGTCCTTAGGAGCACCTTC.

The chain couples TRBV11-1 to TRBJ1-1; D not resolved. Germline V gives CDR1 SGHAT, CDR2 FQDESV (reference sequence). The CDR3 has 14 amino acids. Trimming cost V 2 bases and J 4 bases, with 11 bases left between them. The CDR3, as DNA: TGTGCCAGCAGCTTAACAGCTGTGGGCACTGAAGCTTTCTTT. Amino acids: CASSLTAVGTEAFF.

The chain is built from TRBV20-1 and TRBJ1-6, with no clear D. In germline, CDR1 is DFQATT, CDR2 SNEGSKA (reference sequence). Trimming removed 3 bases at V and 10 bases at J, with 10 bases between. The CDR3 has 12 amino acids. In DNA, the CDR3 is TGCAGTGCTAGTCGGGTGGGGTCACCCCTCCACTTT. Translation gives CSASRVGSPLHF.